The 21 T cell receptor beta chains below were found in one sample sequenced in a study of cytomegalovirus exposure and HLA in healthy donors. The PCR was carried out with 60 Vbeta primers and 13 Jbeta primers. The assay was immunoSEQ multiplex PCR, and TCRdb's table has in-frame clones only and misses some. The data contain approximately 97,000 clones, approximately 80% of them singletons. Sequences were obtained from PBMCs. The receptors stem from a woman aged 70-85 years in good health and CMV-seropositive.

This sequence joins TRBV10-3 and TRBJ2-1, with 14 bases fitting TRBD2. Per germline, CDR1 ENHRY and CDR2 SYGVKD. V trimming: 2 bases; J trimming: 8 bases; junction bases outside the gene matches: 5. The CDR3 loop spans 16 amino acids. CDR3 sequence reads: CAISEPGLAGVYEQFF. Here the CDR3 DNA reads TGTGCCATCAGTGAGCCGGGACTAGCGGGGGTCTATGAGCAGTTCTTC.

V gene TRBV29-1 combines with J gene TRBJ2-7; the match to TRBD1 covers 9 bases. Germline V lookup: CDR1 SQVTM, CDR2 ANQGSEA. V shed 4 bases, J shed 6 bases, and the junction held 4 bases outside the gene matches. The CDR3 runs 12 residues. This CDR3 is CSVGDRVGEQYF. In DNA form, the CDR3 reads TGCAGCGTTGGGGACAGGGTCGGCGAGCAGTACTTC.

Only a few counts were recorded for this clone. The J gene is TRBJ2-3, the V gene TRBV7-2; D perhaps matches TRBD2 (6 bases). V lost 4 bases and J 5 bases, leaving 19 bases between the germline ends. This CDR3 has 16 residues. Germline loops: CDR1 SGHTA, CDR2 FQGNSA. CDR3 loop: CASSSRGTRVGDTQYF. For the CDR3, the DNA is TGTGCCAGCAGCTCCCGCGGGACCAGGGTCGGAGATACGCAGTATTTT.

The genes are TRBV4-3 and TRBJ2-6, with 7 bases lining up with TRBD1. This CDR3 has 18 residues. Germline V gene lookup returns CDR1 LGHNA and CDR2 YSLEER. Losses at the gene ends were 3 bases for V and 0 bases for J; bases not matched to a gene: 8. In nucleotides, the CDR3 is TGCGCCAGCAGCCAGCAGGACAGGATCCACTCTGGGGCCAACGTCCTGACTTTC. It codes for CASSQQDRIHSGANVLTF.

The chain joins TRBV5-6 to TRBJ2-7; D may be TRBD1 (5 bases). Germline loops: CDR1 SGHDT, CDR2 YYEEEE. This CDR3 has 15 residues. Trimming stripped 2 bases from V and 6 bases from J, with 18 bases between. The CDR3 protein is CASSLIGAQITEQYF. CDR3 DNA: TGTGCCAGCAGCTTAATAGGGGCGCAAATCACCGAGCAGTACTTC. The full variable domain, rest sourced from reference TRBV5-6 and TRBJ2-7, is DAGVTQSPTHLIKTRGQQVTLRCSPKSGHDTVSWYQQALGQGPQFIFQYYEEEERQRGNFPDRFSGHQFPNYSSELNVNALLLGDSALYLCASSLIGAQITEQYFGPGTRLTVT.

The V call is TRBV29-1, the J call TRBJ1-1, with TRBD1 matching 8 bases. The CDR3 extends over 13 amino acids. The germline gives CDR1 SQVTM, CDR2 ANQGSEA. V was pared by 7 bases and J by 5 bases, with 9 bases of the junction left unmatched. CDR3 coding DNA: TGCAGCGCCGGGGACAGGTTTATTACTGAAGCTTTCTTT. It yields the protein CSAGDRFITEAFF.

The rearrangement joins TRBV2 to TRBJ1-3, with D possibly matching TRBD1 (6 bases). Trimming stripped 11 bases from V and 0 bases from J, with 11 bases between. Germline-derived CDR1 and CDR2 are SNHLY and FYNNEI. The CDR3 loop spans 13 amino acids. CDR3: CAGRQASGNTIYF. Written as DNA, the CDR3 is TGTGCCGGAAGACAGGCCTCTGGAAACACCATATATTTT.

The chain carries TRBV7-2 and TRBJ2-5, with a weak D call TRBD1 (6 bases). V was trimmed by 5 bases and J by 5 bases, leaving 12 bases between them. This CDR3 spans 13 amino acids. Germline assignment: CDR1 SGHTA and CDR2 FQGNSA. The CDR3 loop reads CASSVPGVETQYF. As DNA, the CDR3 is TGTGCCAGCAGCGTGCCAGGGGTGGAGACCCAGTACTTC. Variable domain in full (rest from reference TRBV7-2 and TRBJ2-5): GAGVSQSPSNKVTEKGKDVELRCDPISGHTALYWYRQSLGQGLEFLIYFQGNSAPDKSGLPSDRFSAERTGGSVSTLTIQRTQQEDSAVYLCASSVPGVETQYFGPGTRLLVL.

The J gene is TRBJ2-7, the V gene TRBV7-9, with D maybe TRBD2 (7 bases). Germline CDR1 SEHNR, CDR2 FQNEAQ (reference sequence). Trimming removed 11 bases at V and 0 bases at J, with 14 bases between. This CDR3 has 13 residues. CDR3 protein: CALGGDSSYEQYF. As DNA, the CDR3 is TGTGCCCTAGGGGGGGATAGCTCCTACGAGCAGTACTTC.

In its sample, this clone was seen a few times. The genes are TRBV2 and TRBJ2-7; D remains ambiguous. There are 19 residues in the CDR3. Germline assignment: CDR1 SNHLY and CDR2 FYNNEI. V was cut by 6 bases and J by 4 bases, with 31 bases left in between. The CDR3 DNA is TGTGCCAGCAGACAACCCTCCCAATCCCTGTGGGCCGGAATATACGAGCAGTACTTC. Residues: CASRQPSQSLWAGIYEQYF.

The rearrangement links TRBV10-1 to TRBJ2-1, with D perhaps matching TRBD1 (6 bases). Germline loops: CDR1 WNHNN, CDR2 SYGVQD (reference sequence). CDR3 size: 14 residues. The germline V and J ends were trimmed by 3 bases and 1 base, with 7 bases remaining between them. In DNA form, the CDR3 reads TGCGCCAGCAGTGAAGGGGGTTCCTACAATGAGCAGTTCTTC. Amino acid sequence: CASSEGGSYNEQFF.

CDR3 sequence: CASSLGGRATGELFF. CDR3 in DNA: TGTGCCAGCAGCTTAGGTGGGAGGGCCACCGGGGAGCTGTTTTTT. V usage is TRBV7-9 and J usage is TRBJ2-2, with TRBD2 matching over 7 bases. CDR3 length: 15 amino acids. The junction had 3 bases not matched to a gene; V was cut back by 1 base and J by 4 bases. Germline-derived CDR1 and CDR2 are SEHNR and FQNEAQ (reference sequence). The full variable domain, its missing parts supplied by reference TRBV7-9 and TRBJ2-2, is DTGVSQNPRHKITKRGQNVTFRCDPISEHNRLYWYRQTLGQGPEFLTYFQNEAQLEKSRLLSDRFSAERPKGSFSTLEIQRTEQGDSAMYLCASSLGGRATGELFFGEGSRLTVL.

The chain recombines TRBV14 with TRBJ2-7, with TRBD1 matching over 10 bases. This CDR3 region has 15 residues. The germline gives CDR1 SGHDN, CDR2 FVKESK. Germline trimming cut 1 base from V and 2 bases from J; bases unmatched to any gene: 2. For the CDR3, the DNA is TGTGCCAGCAGCCAAGCTGACAGGGGGCCCTACGAGCAGTACTTC. Its protein product is CASSQADRGPYEQYF.

The chain is built from TRBV2 and TRBJ1-1, with D possibly being TRBD1 (5 bases). The germline gives CDR1 SNHLY, CDR2 FYNNEI. Trimming cost V 4 bases and J 1 base, with 10 bases left between them. The CDR3 runs 14 residues. The CDR3 here is CASSGQGGNTEAFF. The CDR3 nucleotides read TGTGCCAGCAGTGGGCAGGGTGGGAACACTGAAGCTTTCTTT.

The rearrangement links TRBV6-1 to TRBJ1-2; 11 bases agree with TRBD1. Germline CDR1 reads MNHNS; CDR2 reads SASEGT. CDR3 length equals 15 residues. V lost 1 base and J lost 4; bases outside the gene matches: 2. CDR3 DNA sequence: TGTGCCAGCAGTGAAGAAGGGACAGGGGGCTATGGCTACACCTTC. Protein sequence: CASSEEGTGGYGYTF.

The chain recombines TRBV9 with TRBJ2-3; D is possibly TRBD1 (7 bases). V was clipped by 2 bases and J by 2 bases, with 18 bases between them. Germline values: CDR1 SGDLS, CDR2 YYNGEE. This CDR3 has 17 residues. The chain's CDR3 is CASSVPRAGGPTDTQYF. CDR3 nucleotide sequence: TGTGCCAGCAGCGTCCCCCGTGCAGGGGGGCCCACAGATACGCAGTATTTT.

Only a few counts were recorded for this clone. The V and J genes are TRBV19 and TRBJ2-1; 10 nucleotides agree with TRBD2. The CDR3 spans 17 residues. Germline-derived CDR1 and CDR2 are LNHDA and SQIVND (reference sequence). J was trimmed by 4 bases and V by 5 bases; bases with no gene match: 11. The CDR3 sequence: CASSLDGAGGPYNEQFF. The DNA for the CDR3 is TGTGCCAGTAGTCTTGATGGAGCGGGAGGGCCTTACAATGAGCAGTTCTTC. Looking up the rest from reference TRBV19 and TRBJ2-1 gives the full variable domain: DGGITQSPKYLFRKEGQNVTLSCEQNLNHDAMYWYRQDPGQGLRLIYYSQIVNDFQKGDIAEGYSVSREKKESFPLTVTSAQKNPTAFYLCASSLDGAGGPYNEQFFGPGTRLTVL.

The rearrangement links TRBV11-3 to TRBJ2-5; TRBD2 matches 13 bases. V trimming: 5 bases; J trimming: 5 bases; junction bases outside the gene matches: 8. The CDR3 contains 16 residues. Germline V gene sequence: CDR1 SGHNT, CDR2 YENEEA. This chain's CDR3 is CASSIRTSGSTETQYF. The CDR3 nucleotides are TGTGCCAGCAGCATACGGACTAGCGGGAGCACCGAGACCCAGTACTTC.

This chain connects TRBV29-1 to TRBJ2-2; 8 bases match TRBD1. The CDR3 consists of 14 residues. CDR1 is SQVTM, CDR2 ANQGSEA, per germline. V dropped 7 bases and J dropped 4; count of bases not matched to a gene: 8. The chain's CDR3 is CSAKTGGGTGELFF. The CDR3 coding sequence is TGCAGCGCCAAAACAGGGGGTGGCACCGGGGAGCTGTTTTTT.

This sequence joins TRBV5-1 and TRBJ2-1; D is ambiguous. The V end was cut by 1 base, the J end by 4 bases, with 6 bases between. Germline loops: CDR1 SGHRS, CDR2 YFSETQ. This CDR3 contains 13 residues. The CDR3 reads CASSLTDYNEQFF. The CDR3 DNA reads as TGCGCCAGCAGCTTGACAGATTACAATGAGCAGTTCTTC.

CDR3 amino acids: CASSLQQGAETQYF. CDR3 nucleotides: TGTGCCAGCAGCTTGCAACAGGGGGCGGAGACCCAGTACTTC. The chain combines TRBV5-6 with TRBJ2-5; TRBD1 agrees at 9 bases. CDR1 and CDR2 (germline): SGHDT, YYEEEE. The CDR3 sequence is 14 residues long. The ends lost 1 base at V and 5 bases at J; junction bases unmatched: 3.